A selection of T cell receptor beta chains follows, all from one sample in a study of spatial heterogeneity in lung cancer. MiXCR, run by TCRdb on the 5' RACE reads, gives a single entry per CDR3 protein. The sample has some 55,000 distinct CDR3 sequences; roughly 6.4% are singletons. The sequences come from PBMCs, collected at surgery. The receptors originated from a female donor with early-stage non-small cell lung cancer. The CDR3 runs from the conserved cysteine through the conserved F or W. A D gene is named only where the DNA matches it firmly. Where a row states a size, it is once, few, many or the class of an expanded clone; other rows omit it.

DNA | CDR3 | D | size | J | V
TGCGCCAGCAGCCAATCCTACGAGCAGTACTTC | CASSQSYEQYF | NA | many | TRBJ2-7 | TRBV5-1
TGTGCCAGCAGCGTCGAGTTGGGCAGCCACAATGAGCAGTTCTTC | CASSVELGSHNEQFF | NA | NA | TRBJ2-1 | TRBV9
TGTGCCAGCAGTTTATCAGGGGGCGCGCTCTATGGCTACACCTTC | CASSLSGGALYGYTF | TRBD1 | few | TRBJ1-2 | TRBV27
TGCAGTGCTAGAGACGCGGGGGTGGAGACCCAGTACTTC | CSARDAGVETQYF | TRBD2 | few | TRBJ2-5 | TRBV20-1
TGTGCCAGCAGTTCCCCCGGGACAGAGGCTTGGAACCTCCACTTT | CASSSPGTEAWNLHF | TRBD1 | medium-sized | TRBJ1-6 | TRBV2
TGTGCCAGCACCGGATACAGGCATGGCTACACCTTC | CASTGYRHGYTF | NA | many | TRBJ1-2 | TRBV6-1
TGTGCCAGCAGTGGACACGGACGGGGTGAGCAGTTCTTC | CASSGHGRGEQFF | NA | many | TRBJ2-1 | TRBV6-1
TGTGCCAGCAGTTTAGGGGACAGGGTCTACACCGGGGAGCTGTTTTTT | CASSLGDRVYTGELFF | TRBD1 | few | TRBJ2-2 | TRBV12-3/TRBV12-4
TGTGCCAGCAGCTTGGTTCCGGACACCGGGGAGCTGTTTTTT | CASSLVPDTGELFF | NA | NA | TRBJ2-2 | TRBV5-6
TGCAGTGCCCTAAAGCCCCCTAGCGGGAGATTTTACGAGCAGTACTTC | CSALKPPSGRFYEQYF | TRBD2 | many | TRBJ2-7 | TRBV20-1
TGTGCCACCAGCAGAGAAGGGATCAGCTCCTATAATTCACCCCTCCACTTT | CATSREGISSYNSPLHF | NA | NA | TRBJ1-6 | TRBV15
TGTGCCAGCACTGAACGACAGAGGGTAGGTGCTGAGCAGTTCTTC | CASTERQRVGAEQFF | NA | many | TRBJ2-1 | TRBV6-5
TGTGCCAGCAGTTTATTGTCGCAGGCCGTCGGGACTAATGAAAAACTGTTTTTT | CASSLLSQAVGTNEKLFF | NA | few | TRBJ1-4 | TRBV27
TGTGCCAGCAGGCGGGACTTTAGCACAGATACGCAGTATTTT | CASRRDFSTDTQYF | NA | few | TRBJ2-3 | TRBV6-6
TGCGCCAGCAGCTCCGGGACAGCAACATCCACAGATACGCAGTATTTT | CASSSGTATSTDTQYF | TRBD1 | many | TRBJ2-3 | TRBV5-1
TGTGCCAGCATCGTAGGACAGGGATTCTATGGCTACACCTTC | CASIVGQGFYGYTF | TRBD1 | NA | TRBJ1-2 | TRBV28
TGTGCCAGCGGACTGCCGCGGGATACGCAGTATTTT | CASGLPRDTQYF | NA | many | TRBJ2-3 | TRBV2
TGTGCCAGCAGCCCCGGCAGGGAACTGTTTTTT | CASSPGRELFF | NA | NA | TRBJ1-4 | TRBV14
TGTGCCAGCAGCCTCCCCCCACGGCCCCAGCATTTT | CASSLPPRPQHF | NA | NA | TRBJ1-5 | TRBV7-9